Shown below are 23 T cell receptor beta chains from a single sample sequenced in a study of T-cell memory formation after mild COVID-19 (dated by TCRdb to the early 2020s). Libraries were constructed by 5' RACE. Sequencing instrument: Illumina NovaSeq 6000. TCRdb reworked the public reads: Q25 trimming with fastp, MiXCR clone assembly, productive beta chains retained. CDR3 protein sequences are deduplicated, and each keeps its most common genes and DNA. This sample has roughly 310,000 distinct CDR3 sequences in its table, and 15% of those were observed once. Roughly 23% of the sample is held by the ten biggest clonotypes. Sequencing was carried out using PBMCs or a T cell subset sorted from them (not recorded which). The origin of the receptors is a man younger than 35 who had mild COVID-19 (a few samples of this study predate the infection). The sample titles of this study are shuffled in the database, so cell type and time point are left out; the donor was told from shared clones.

This clonotype was seen only a few times. The chain joins TRBV20-1 to TRBJ2-5, with a weak D call TRBD1 (6 bases). From germline, CDR1 is DFQATT and CDR2 SNEGSKA (reference sequence). V lost 7 bases and J lost 1, with 10 bases in between. CDR3 length: 12 residues. The CDR3 spells CSVRTVQETQYF. In DNA, the CDR3 is TGCAGTGTACGGACAGTCCAAGAGACCCAGTACTTC.

The chain links TRBV20-1 to TRBJ2-5; 10 bases are a match to TRBD2. V gave up 5 bases and J gave up 4 bases; unmatched junction bases: 4. This CDR3 comprises 13 residues. Germline lookup yields CDR1 DFQATT and CDR2 SNEGSKA (reference sequence). The DNA of the CDR3 is TGCAGTGCTCAGAGCGGGGGGGGAGAGACCCAGTACTTC. It codes for CSAQSGGGETQYF.

This chain connects TRBV19 to TRBJ1-5; 7 nucleotides match TRBD1. The J segment lost 4 bases and the V segment lost 5 bases, leaving 8 bases of the junction unmatched. CDR1 is LNHDA and CDR2 is SQIVND in the germline V gene (reference sequence). This CDR3 contains 15 residues. DNA for the CDR3: TGTGCCAGTAGTTGGGGGGGACAGCAGAATCAGCCCCAGCATTTT. Translation gives CASSWGGQQNQPQHF.

This clonotype came up a few times. This rearrangement joins TRBV5-5 to TRBJ2-3; the D is unclear. This CDR3 comprises 14 residues. The germline V gene encodes CDR1 SGHKS and CDR2 YYEKEE (reference sequence). The germline V and J ends were trimmed by 0 bases and 0 bases, with 5 bases remaining between them. The CDR3 DNA reads as TGTGCCAGCAGCTTGGTGAAGAGCACAGATACGCAGTATTTT. It is translated as CASSLVKSTDTQYF.

J is TRBJ1-1 and V is TRBV20-1; no clear D. This CDR3 is 13 amino acids long. Germline V gene lookup returns CDR1 DFQATT and CDR2 SNEGSKA (reference sequence). V gave up 6 bases and J gave up 6 bases, with 17 bases separating them. CDR3 region: CSARSRTNAEAFF. DNA of the CDR3: TGCAGTGCACGGTCAAGGACGAATGCTGAAGCTTTCTTT.

There are a few counts of this clonotype. The chain is built from TRBV4-1 and TRBJ2-1; no definite D call. V was clipped by 5 bases and J by 5 bases, with 7 bases between them. The CDR3 totals 12 residues. Germline CDR1 and CDR2: MGHRA and YSYEKL. The CDR3 DNA reads TGCGCCAGCAGCGTTGGAGACAATGAGCAGTTCTTC. The encoded protein is CASSVGDNEQFF.

This clonotype was seen many times. This chain joins TRBV14 and TRBJ2-1; D gene ambiguous. Germline CDR1 is SGHDN and CDR2 is FVKESK. There are 11 residues in the CDR3. V was trimmed by 5 bases and J by 2 bases, leaving 1 base between them. CDR3: CASSTYNEQFF. The CDR3 bases are TGTGCCAGCAGCACCTACAATGAGCAGTTCTTC.

This clonotype occurred a few times. This sequence joins TRBV7-2 and TRBJ2-2, with 7 bases lining up with TRBD2. Germline V gives CDR1 SGHTA, CDR2 FQGNSA. V was clipped by 5 bases and J by 3 bases; unmatched bases: 9. The CDR3 contains 16 residues. The CDR3 is CASSDPRGRYTGELFF. CDR3 in DNA: TGTGCCAGCAGCGATCCGCGGGGGAGGTACACCGGGGAGCTGTTTTTT.

The sample holds many counts of this clonotype. Its ends do not fully match the called genes, so a read error is possible. This rearrangement joins TRBV9 to TRBJ1-2; 11 bases line up with TRBD1. The V gene's germline CDR1 is SGDLS and CDR2 YYNGEE. The CDR3 loop spans 14 amino acids. For the CDR3, the DNA is TGCGCCAGCAGCTTGGGACAGGGGGACTATGGCTACACCTTC. This codes for CASSLGQGDYGYTF.

In this sample, this clonotype turned up many times. J is TRBJ1-2 and V is TRBV5-1; D gene unclear. The CDR3 length is 12 residues. V was trimmed by 4 bases and J by 4 bases, leaving 8 bases between them. Germline assignment: CDR1 SGHRS and CDR2 YFSETQ. CDR3 loop: CASSQDPYGYTF. The CDR3 DNA follows: TGCGCCAGCAGCCAAGACCCCTATGGCTACACCTTC.

This clonotype showed up many times. V and J are TRBV20-1 and TRBJ2-3; D is unclear. The CDR3 extends over 12 amino acids. From germline, CDR1 is DFQATT and CDR2 SNEGSKA (reference sequence). The V and J ends lost 6 bases and 2 bases respectively, with 9 bases between them. In DNA, the CDR3 is TGCAGTGCAGAGCAGGTCACAGATACGCAGTATTTT. Translated: CSAEQVTDTQYF.

This sequence joins TRBV5-5 and TRBJ1-5; tentatively, D is TRBD1 (5 bases). The V gene's germline CDR1 is SGHKS and CDR2 YYEKEE (reference sequence). V gave up 2 bases and J gave up 4 bases, with 13 bases separating them. The CDR3 consists of 15 residues. In DNA, the CDR3 is TGTGCCAGCAGCTTTGGGGTCGAGGGGAATCAGCCCCAGCATTTT. The encoded protein is CASSFGVEGNQPQHF. Full variable domain (remainder filled in from reference TRBV5-5 and TRBJ1-5): DAGVTQSPTHLIKTRGQQVTLRCSPISGHKSVSWYQQVLGQGPQFIFQYYEKEERGRGNFPDRFSARQFPNYSSELNVNALLLGDSALYLCASSFGVEGNQPQHFGDGTRLSIL.

CDR3 nucleotides: TGTGCCAGCACTGGGGGGGTAGGCGGCTACACCTTC. Its protein is CASTGGVGGYTF. This chain uses TRBV6-6 with TRBJ1-2, with D possibly being TRBD1 (5 bases). V dropped 7 bases and J dropped 8 bases, with 14 bases sitting between them. Germline assignment: CDR1 MNHNY and CDR2 SVGAGI (reference sequence). The CDR3 totals 12 residues.

This sequence joins TRBV11-1 and TRBJ1-6; D gene ambiguous. The CDR3 runs to 13 residues. The V and J ends lost 1 base and 11 bases respectively, with 9 bases between them. Germline CDR1 reads SGHAT; CDR2 reads FQDESV (reference sequence). The CDR3 sequence: CASSLDAGTPLHF. The DNA for the CDR3 is TGTGCCAGCAGCTTAGATGCGGGGACACCCCTCCACTTT. Full variable domain (missing parts from reference TRBV11-1 and TRBJ1-6): EAEVAQSPRYKITEKSQAVAFWCDPISGHATLYWYRQILGQGPELLVQFQDESVVDDSQLPKDRFSAERLKGVDSTLKIQPAELGDSAMYLCASSLDAGTPLHFGNGTRLTVT.

This clonotype was seen more than once but under ten times. A much larger clone lies a single base off, so this may be a read error. The genes are TRBV18 and TRBJ2-7; 8 bases fit TRBD1. CDR1 KGHSH and CDR2 LQKENI come from the germline V gene. The CDR3 has 13 residues. The CDR3 bases are TGTGCCAGCTCATCGGACAGGGCCTACGGGCAGTACTTC. It is translated as CASSSDRAYGQYF.

The chain employs TRBV9 and TRBJ2-1; D may be TRBD2 (6 bases). Germline assignment: CDR1 SGDLS and CDR2 YYNGEE. Trimming cost V 0 bases and J 9 bases, with 16 bases left between them. The CDR3 extends over 15 amino acids. CDR3: CASSVELAGFSEQFF. As DNA, the CDR3 is TGTGCCAGCAGCGTAGAACTAGCTGGCTTTAGTGAGCAGTTCTTC. Using reference TRBV9 and TRBJ2-1 for the parts outside the CDR3, the full variable domain is DSGVTQTPKHLITATGQRVTLRCSPRSGDLSVYWYQQSLDQGLQFLIQYYNGEERAKGNILERFSAQQFPDLHSELNLSSLELGDSALYFCASSVELAGFSEQFFGPGTRLTVL.

The chain recombines TRBV6-5 with TRBJ1-6; D may be TRBD1 (5 bases). Germline CDR1 is MNHEY and CDR2 is SVGAGI. CDR3 length equals 14 residues. The V end was cut by 10 bases, the J end by 7 bases, with 17 bases between. The CDR3 protein is CANLTAGLNSPLHF. CDR3 DNA sequence: TGTGCCAATCTCACAGCGGGGCTCAATTCACCCCTCCACTTT.

This clonotype occurred many times. The chain couples TRBV4-2 to TRBJ2-1; D gene ambiguous. V was shortened by 4 bases and J by 8 bases, with 18 bases between the two germline ends. Germline loops: CDR1 LGHNA, CDR2 YNFKEQ. This CDR3 spans 15 amino acids. Written as DNA, the CDR3 is TGTGCCAGCAGCCCCGGACGGATCCTGGGTTATGAGCAGTTCTTC. It codes for CASSPGRILGYEQFF.

This clonotype was seen only a few times. The chain combines TRBV24-1 with TRBJ2-3; D is tentatively TRBD1 or TRBD2 (5 bases each). Germline-derived CDR1 and CDR2 are KGHDR and SFDVKD. Trimming removed 9 bases from V and 4 bases from J, with 10 bases in between. The CDR3 extends over 12 amino acids. CDR3 residues: CATGGAADTQYF. In nucleotides, the CDR3 is TGTGCCACCGGGGGTGCCGCAGATACGCAGTATTTT.

The genes are TRBV28 and TRBJ1-1, with TRBD1 matching 8 bases. With 1 base clipped from V and 10 bases from J, the junction kept 5 bases outside the gene matches. The length of the CDR3 is 13 residues. CDR1 is MDHEN and CDR2 is SYDVKM in the germline V gene. The DNA for the CDR3 is TGTGCCAGCAGTTTATCAGGACAGGGAGTAGCTTTCTTT. Translating gives CASSLSGQGVAFF. The entire variable domain, with the rest obtained from reference TRBV28 and TRBJ1-1, is as follows: DVKVTQSSRYLVKRTGEKVFLECVQDMDHENMFWYRQDPGLGLRLIYFSYDVKMKEKGDIPEGYSVSREKKERFSLILESASTNQTSMYLCASSLSGQGVAFFGQGTRLTVV.

This clonotype was seen repeatedly, ten times or more. The chain's CDR3 is CASSTRGNEQFF. The CDR3, as DNA: TGTGCCAGCAGCACCCGGGGGAATGAGCAGTTCTTC. This chain links TRBV7-2 with TRBJ2-1; a weak D match, TRBD2 (6 bases). Trimming shortened V by 5 bases and J by 7 bases, and 9 bases separated the two germline ends. Germline V lookup: CDR1 SGHTA, CDR2 FQGNSA. CDR3 length equals 12 residues.

The V call is TRBV4-3, the J call TRBJ1-2; D uncertain. V was trimmed by 0 bases and J by 5 bases, leaving 10 bases between them. Germline CDR1 reads LGHNA; CDR2 reads YSLEER. The CDR3 runs to 14 residues. CDR3 DNA sequence: TGCGCCAGCAGCCAAGAATCTGTAGGGTATGGCTACACCTTC. It encodes CASSQESVGYGYTF.

V is TRBV11-1 and J is TRBJ2-3; D not certain. V lost 2 bases to trimming and J lost 0 bases, with 9 bases between them. Germline-derived CDR1 and CDR2 are SGHAT and FQDESV (reference sequence). The CDR3 has 15 amino acids. The CDR3 bases are TGTGCCAGCAGCTTATCCCGACGGAGCACAGATACGCAGTATTTT. Translating gives CASSLSRRSTDTQYF.